The entry that follows covers one T cell receptor (beta chain) sequence. These data come from a study of blood T cell repertoires in COVID-19. On the study more broadly: There were acute and convalescent COVID-19 samples, and they came from the United States, Italy and Spain. Nucleic acid was either cDNA or gDNA, and it came from T cells, B-cell-depleted T cells, or PBMCs.

The method was immunoSEQ multiplex PCR; TCRdb's version includes in-frame clones alone and lacks a portion of them. The data show some 96,000 clones, about 80% seen once. Germline V gene lookup returns CDR1 SGHVS and CDR2 FNYEAQ. With V trimmed by 1 base and J by 6 bases, 9 bases remained unmatched. The CDR3 contains 17 residues. Sequenced: peripheral blood. The chain links TRBV7-6 to TRBJ2-2, with 9 bases that match TRBD2. This TCR derives from a man between 65 and 85 years old with active or convalescent COVID-19. The CDR3 here is CASSLVLRGGAPGELFF. The CDR3 nucleotides are TGTGCCAGCAGCTTAGTATTGCGGGGGGGCGCTCCCGGGGAGCTGTTTTTT.